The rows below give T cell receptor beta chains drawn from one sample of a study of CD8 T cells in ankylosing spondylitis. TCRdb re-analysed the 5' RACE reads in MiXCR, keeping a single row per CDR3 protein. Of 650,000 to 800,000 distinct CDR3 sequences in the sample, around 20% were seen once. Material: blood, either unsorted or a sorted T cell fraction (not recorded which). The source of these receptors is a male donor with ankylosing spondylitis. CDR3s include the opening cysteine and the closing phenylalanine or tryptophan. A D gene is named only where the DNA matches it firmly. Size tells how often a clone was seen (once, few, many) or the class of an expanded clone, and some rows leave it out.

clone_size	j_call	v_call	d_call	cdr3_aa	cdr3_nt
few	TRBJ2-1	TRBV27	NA	CASSLYDGHNEQFF	TGTGCCAGCAGTTTATATGACGGCCACAATGAGCAGTTCTTC
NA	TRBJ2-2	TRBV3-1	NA	CASSQRLMNTGELFF	TGTGCCAGCAGCCAAAGGTTAATGAACACCGGGGAGCTGTTTTTT
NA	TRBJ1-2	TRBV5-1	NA	CASSTRTDDLGYTF	TGCGCCAGCAGCACCCGGACAGACGACCTCGGCTACACCTTC
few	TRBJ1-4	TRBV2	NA	CASSGWGLAEKLFF	TGTGCCAGCAGTGGATGGGGGCTGGCTGAAAAACTGTTTTTT
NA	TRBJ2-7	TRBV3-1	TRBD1	CASSHFSDRAGYEQYF	TGTGCCAGCAGCCACTTCTCGGACAGGGCTGGCTACGAGCAGTACTTC
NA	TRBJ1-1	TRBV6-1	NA	CASFRGRSTEAFF	TGTGCCAGTTTTAGGGGTCGAAGCACTGAAGCTTTCTTT
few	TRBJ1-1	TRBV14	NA	CASSFGQQMNTEAFF	TGTGCCAGCAGCTTCGGTCAACAGATGAACACTGAAGCTTTCTTT
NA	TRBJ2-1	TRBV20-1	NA	CSARSESGRSYNEQFF	TGCAGTGCTAGGTCTGAGAGCGGACGCTCCTACAATGAGCAGTTCTTC
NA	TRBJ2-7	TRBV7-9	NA	CASGGEKSYEQYF	TGTGCCTCAGGGGGGGAGAAGAGCTACGAGCAGTACTTC
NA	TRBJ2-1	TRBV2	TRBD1	CASSAPNQGAYNEQFF	TGTGCCAGCAGTGCCCCCAATCAGGGGGCCTACAATGAGCAGTTCTTC
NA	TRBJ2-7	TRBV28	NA	CASSLVGEGRYEQYF	TGTGCCAGCAGTTTAGTAGGGGAAGGACGTTACGAGCAGTACTTC
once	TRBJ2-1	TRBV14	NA	CASSQARDRWEEQFF	TGTGCCAGCAGCCAAGCTAGGGACCGGTGGGAGGAGCAGTTCTTC
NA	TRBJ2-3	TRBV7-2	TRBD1	CASSRRQGARGTDTQYF	TGTGCCAGCAGCCGACGACAGGGGGCTAGGGGCACAGATACGCAGTATTTT
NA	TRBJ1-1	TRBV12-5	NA	CASGLDWTKKAAFF	TGTGCTAGTGGTTTGGACTGGACTAAAAAGGCAGCTTTCTTT
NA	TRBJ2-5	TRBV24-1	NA	CATSGAGLETQYF	TGTGCCACCAGTGGCGCAGGGCTGGAGACCCAGTACTTC
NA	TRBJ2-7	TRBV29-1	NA	CSVTSHEQYF	TGCAGCGTGACGTCTCACGAGCAGTACTTC
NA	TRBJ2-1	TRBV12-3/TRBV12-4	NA	CASNHGGAYNEQFF	TGTGCCAGCAACCACGGGGGTGCCTACAATGAGCAGTTCTTC
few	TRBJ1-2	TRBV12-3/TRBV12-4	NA	CASSLSGRGYGYTF	TGTGCCAGCAGTTTGAGTGGCAGGGGCTATGGCTACACCTTC
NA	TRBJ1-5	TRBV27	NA	CASSGVTNSNQPQHF	TGTGCCAGCAGTGGAGTTACTAATAGCAATCAGCCCCAGCATTTT
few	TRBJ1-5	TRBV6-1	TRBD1	CASSRGTGENQPQHF	TGTGCCAGCAGCCGTGGGACAGGGGAGAATCAGCCCCAGCATTTT
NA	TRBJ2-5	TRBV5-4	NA	CASSLGGGADETQYF	TGTGCCAGCAGCTTAGGAGGGGGGGCCGATGAGACCCAGTACTTC